Each of the 6 T cell receptor beta chains below was sequenced from the same sample in a study of blood T cell repertoires in COVID-19 (dated by TCRdb to about 2020). Libraries were made using the immunoSEQ multiplex PCR assay. TCRdb stores this immuneACCESS table with in-frame sequences only. Part of the clones is absent; in the studies checked, under half of the shortfall reflects unresolved V genes, and no reason is known for the rest. The sample table holds approximately 300,000 clones, of which 87% were seen once. Together, the top ten hold roughly 2.4% of the sample. What was sequenced was peripheral blood. These receptors were collected from a woman aged 45-59 years who had recovered from COVID-19.

This rearrangement joins TRBV5-6 to TRBJ2-5, with D tentatively TRBD1 (6 bases). V was pared by 1 base and J by 2 bases, with 15 bases between. The CDR3 runs to 16 residues. Germline CDR1 SGHDT, CDR2 YYEEEE. The CDR3 reads CASSLYETGLQETQYF. For the CDR3, the DNA is TGTGCCAGCAGCTTGTATGAGACAGGCTTGCAAGAGACCCAGTACTTC.

V usage is TRBV7-9 and J usage is TRBJ2-3; D not certain. Trimming cost V 5 bases and J 2 bases, with 5 bases left between them. This CDR3 is built from 12 residues. Germline V lookup: CDR1 SEHNR, CDR2 FQNEAQ (reference sequence). CDR3 sequence: CASSRVTDTQYF. DNA of the CDR3: TGTGCCAGCAGCCGAGTCACAGATACGCAGTATTTT.

The chain couples TRBV27 to TRBJ1-2; D might be TRBD1 (5 bases). V dropped 7 bases and J dropped 4 bases, with 13 bases sitting between them. This CDR3 has 13 amino acids. Germline CDR1 reads MNHEY; CDR2 reads SMNVEV (reference sequence). CDR3 sequence: CASTLTEPYGYTF. The CDR3 bases are TGTGCCAGCACCCTGACAGAGCCCTATGGCTACACCTTC.

This clone was found once. The chain employs TRBV7-9 and TRBJ1-1; D perhaps matches TRBD1 (6 bases). The CDR3 is 13 residues long. The V end was cut by 5 bases, the J end by 4 bases, with 11 bases between. The germline gives CDR1 SEHNR, CDR2 FQNEAQ (reference sequence). The CDR3 here is CASSPGVGTEAFF. CDR3 nucleotide sequence: TGTGCCAGCAGCCCAGGGGTGGGCACTGAAGCTTTCTTT.

V gene TRBV5-1 combines with J gene TRBJ2-3; maybe TRBD1 (5 bases). The germline V and J ends were trimmed by 2 bases and 3 bases, with 13 bases remaining between them. In germline, CDR1 is SGHRS, CDR2 YFSETQ. The CDR3 is 15 amino acids. CDR3 in DNA: TGCGCCAGCAGCTTAGAAGGGGCCGTAACAGATACGCAGTATTTT. This codes for CASSLEGAVTDTQYF.

This clone is a singleton in its sample. The J gene is TRBJ2-7, the V gene TRBV6-2 or TRBV6-3; D unresolved. The CDR3 spans 15 residues. Germline V gene data show CDR1 as MNHEY and CDR2 as SVGEGT. The V end lost 4 bases, the J end lost 1 base, and 14 bases lay between the germline ends. The chain's CDR3 is CASSSPVHPSYEQYF. As DNA, the CDR3 is TGTGCCAGCAGTTCCCCAGTCCATCCTTCCTACGAGCAGTACTTC.